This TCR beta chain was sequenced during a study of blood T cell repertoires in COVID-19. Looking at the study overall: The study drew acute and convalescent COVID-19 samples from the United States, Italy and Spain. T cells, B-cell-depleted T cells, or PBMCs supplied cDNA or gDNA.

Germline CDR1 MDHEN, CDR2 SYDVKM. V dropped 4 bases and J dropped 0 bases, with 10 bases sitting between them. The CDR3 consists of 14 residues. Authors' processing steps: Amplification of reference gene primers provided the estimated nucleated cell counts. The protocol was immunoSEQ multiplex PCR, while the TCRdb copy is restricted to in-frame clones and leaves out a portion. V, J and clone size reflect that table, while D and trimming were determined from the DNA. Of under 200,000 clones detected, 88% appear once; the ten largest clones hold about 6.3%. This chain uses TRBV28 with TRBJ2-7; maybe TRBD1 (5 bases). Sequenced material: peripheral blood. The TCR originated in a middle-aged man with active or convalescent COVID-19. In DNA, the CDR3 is TGTGCCAGCAGTTCCCGACAGAGCTCCTACGAGCAGTACTTC. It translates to CASSSRQSSYEQYF.